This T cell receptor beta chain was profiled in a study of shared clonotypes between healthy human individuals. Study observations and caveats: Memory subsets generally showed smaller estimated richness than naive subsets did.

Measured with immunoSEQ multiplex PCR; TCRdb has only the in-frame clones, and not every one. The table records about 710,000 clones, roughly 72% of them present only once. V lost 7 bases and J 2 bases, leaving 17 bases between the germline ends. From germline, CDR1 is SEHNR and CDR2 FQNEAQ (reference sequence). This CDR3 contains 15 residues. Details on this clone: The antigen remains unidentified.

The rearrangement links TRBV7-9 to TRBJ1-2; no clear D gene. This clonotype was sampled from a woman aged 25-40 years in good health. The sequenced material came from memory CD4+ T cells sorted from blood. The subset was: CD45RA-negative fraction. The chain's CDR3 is CASTDPQTANYGYTF. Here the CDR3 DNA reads TGTGCCAGCACCGACCCCCAGACTGCCAACTATGGCTACACCTTC.